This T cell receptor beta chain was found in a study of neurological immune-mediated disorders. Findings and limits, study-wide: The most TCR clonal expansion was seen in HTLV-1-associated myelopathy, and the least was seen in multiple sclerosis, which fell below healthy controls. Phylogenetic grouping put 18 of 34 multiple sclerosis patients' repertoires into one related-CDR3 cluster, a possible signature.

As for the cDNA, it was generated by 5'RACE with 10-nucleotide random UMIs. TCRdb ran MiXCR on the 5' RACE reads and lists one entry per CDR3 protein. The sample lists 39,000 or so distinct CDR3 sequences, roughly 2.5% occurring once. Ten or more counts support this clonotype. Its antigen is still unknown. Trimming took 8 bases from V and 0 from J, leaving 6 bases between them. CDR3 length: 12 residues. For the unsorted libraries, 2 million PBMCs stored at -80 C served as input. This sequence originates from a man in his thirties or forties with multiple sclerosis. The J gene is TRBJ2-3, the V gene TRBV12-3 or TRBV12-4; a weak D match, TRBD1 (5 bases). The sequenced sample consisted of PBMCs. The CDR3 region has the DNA TGTGCCAGCGGACATAGCACAGATACGCAGTATTTT. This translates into CASGHSTDTQYF.